This T cell receptor beta chain was captured in a study of T cells after yellow fever vaccination. In the study overall: Researchers used SMART-Seq v4 Ultra Low Input to prepare fractions that had low cell numbers. General study points: Only a small proportion of the clonotypes turned up in both the CD4 and the CD8 compartments, likely arising from convergent recombination.

As TCR cDNA was made by 5'RACE template switching, a universal primer site and UMIs were added. TCRdb reprocessed the 5' RACE reads with MiXCR, giving one entry per CDR3 protein. The table lists hundreds of thousands of distinct CDR3 sequences, over 3.5% of them singletons, with about 22% in the top ten. Trimming removed 4 bases from V and 5 bases from J, with 10 bases in between. The CDR3 totals 12 residues. Germline V gene data show CDR1 as SGHRS and CDR2 as YFSETQ. In regard to this clonotype: Antigen: not known.

The rearrangement joins TRBV5-1 to TRBJ2-7; D is unclear. Sample: PBMCs, taken 5 days after the yellow fever booster vaccination. The TCR comes from a man aged 18 to 29 who received the YFV17D yellow fever vaccine. CDR3 protein: CASSEGLDEQYF. DNA of the CDR3: TGCGCCAGCAGCGAAGGGTTGGACGAGCAGTACTTC.